This T cell receptor beta chain was found in a study of CD8+ T cells in alopecia areata. In this sample, this clone turned up a few times. The target antigen is unknown. Study-wide results and limits: The study found tofacitinib significantly decreased scalp clonality and expanded CD8+ clones among the top 100.

As for treatment: oral pan-JAK inhibitor, 5-10 mg twice daily. Germline V CDR1 and CDR2: SQVTM, ANQGSEA. V gave up 5 bases and J gave up 5 bases, with 6 bases separating them. This CDR3 has 10 residues. RNA, once extracted, was reverse transcribed into cDNA for use as the sequencing template. Repertoires were generated with immunoSEQ multiplex PCR, while TCRdb's copy carries only in-frame clones and drops some. In the table there are roughly 120,000 clones, about 54% of which are singletons. The starting material was CD8+ T cells sorted from blood, obtained at week 4, from a patient treated with tofacitinib. The chain uses TRBV29-1 and TRBJ2-5, with no clear D. The sequence derives from a human donor with alopecia areata. CDR3 in amino acids: CSVNEETQYF. In DNA form, the CDR3 reads TGCAGCGTTAATGAGGAGACCCAGTACTTC. The variable domain in full, completed from reference TRBV29-1 and TRBJ2-5, reads SAVISQKPSRDICQRGTSLTIQCQVDSQVTMMFWYRQQPGQSLTLIATANQGSEATYESGFVIDKFPISRPNLTFSTLTVSNMSPEDSSIYLCSVNEETQYFGPGTRLLVL.